This T cell receptor (beta chain) was identified during a study of blood T cells in healthy people across ages. Study-level findings and limits: Underestimates were what the diversity estimates from one million T cells were considered to be.

With regard to this clonotype: Its antigen remains unidentified. At one of its ends the junction is not consistent with the germline gene, which may arise from a read error.

A second PCR, run for roughly 7 to 11 cycles, used a sample-barcoded 5' primer plus a J-beta primer mix. Each cDNA molecule, via a template-switch adaptor with 12 random nucleotides, was tagged. TCRdb itself ran the 5' RACE reads through MiXCR, one entry per CDR3 protein. Of fewer than 800,000 distinct CDR3 sequences in the sample, less than 40% were seen once. The CDR3 sequence is 13 residues long. Germline lookup yields CDR1 MNHNS and CDR2 SASEGT. This sequence originates from a woman older than 75 in good health. The sample was blood. J is TRBJ1-2 and V is TRBV6-1; tentative D call: TRBD1 (6 bases). The CDR3 DNA reads as TGTGCCAGCAGTGACACAGGGAACTATGGCTGCACCTTC. As protein: CASSDTGNYGCTF.